This T cell receptor beta chain was found in a study of tumor-infiltrating lymphocytes in primary liver carcinoma. Background on the study: The tumors, T1-T3 N0M0 lesions, were roughly 4.2 to 11 cm across.

The V and J ends lost 3 bases and 0 bases respectively, with 10 bases between them. The germline V gene encodes CDR1 SGDLS and CDR2 YYNGEE. CDR3 size: 15 residues. This clonotype was recorded a few times. Scientists recovered RNA and DNA together from approximately 20-30 mg of unsorted bulk tissue. Each tumor specimen held more than 85% viable tumor cells. A primer in the constant region served to generate TCR beta cDNA from 450 to 600 ng of total RNA. Slightly modified ARM-PCR with three nested multiplex PCR rounds yielded TCR beta libraries. With TRBV1-TRBV30 forward primers and a C-beta reverse primer, the first two PCR rounds were run for roughly 10 cycles each. One entry per CDR3 protein results from TCRdb running MiXCR on the multiplex PCR reads. The sample carries more than 75,000 distinct CDR3 sequences, around 70% recorded once.

Source material: liver tumor tissue from sampling region 1. Stated subset: tumor region T1, superior pole. J is TRBJ2-1 and V is TRBV9, with D possibly TRBD2 on 6 matching bases. The TCR originated in a man aged 40-49 years with primary liver carcinoma and hepatitis B virus infection. CDR3 bases: TGTGCCAGCAGCGCCCGGGACTCCTCCTACAATGAGCAGTTCTTC. Amino acids: CASSARDSSYNEQFF.